These T cell receptor beta chains were read from a single sample in a study of blood T cell repertoires in COVID-19. TCRdb's table, derived via immunoSEQ multiplex PCR, lists solely in-frame clones and lacks some. The top ten hold 7.8% of the sample, which has 540,000 or so clones, about 89% seen once. The sample consisted of peripheral blood. Receptors were obtained from a woman aged 50 to 60 with COVID-19, enrolled during active disease. CDR3s include the opening cysteine and the closing phenylalanine or tryptophan. A D gene is named only where the DNA matches it firmly. Where a row states a size, it is once, few, many or the class of an expanded clone; other rows omit it.

>TRBV5-1|NA|NA|TRBJ1-5
TGCGCCAGCAGCTTGACAGGTGTCAATCAGCCCCAGCATTTT
CASSLTGVNQPQHF
>TRBV7-9|once|NA|TRBJ1-1
TGTGCCAGCAGCTTTCCGCTGGACAGCTTGAACACTGAAGCTTTCTTT
CASSFPLDSLNTEAFF
>TRBV13|NA|TRBD2|TRBJ2-3
TGTGCCAGCAGCTCAACCGCGGGAGTCTCACGGGGGTCGGATACGCAGTATTTT
CASSSTAGVSRGSDTQYF
>TRBV6-5|NA|TRBD1|TRBJ1-1
TGTGCCATATCTGACAGGGGTCGCACTGAAGCTTTCTTT
CAISDRGRTEAFF
>TRBV2|few|TRBD2|TRBJ2-3
TGTGCCAGCAGTGAGATCAGCGGGGGATGGGATACGCAGTATTTT
CASSEISGGWDTQYF
>TRBV28|once|NA|TRBJ1-5
TGTGCCAGCAGTCCCGGTCGGGTTCAGCCCCAGCATTTT
CASSPGRVQPQHF
>TRBV5-4|NA|NA|TRBJ2-5
TGTGCCAGCAGCTCGGTCCCTCAAGAGACCCAGTACTTC
CASSSVPQETQYF
>TRBV27|NA|NA|TRBJ2-3
TGTGCCAGCAGTTTAGGGCTTTTCACAGATACGCAGTATTTT
CASSLGLFTDTQYF
>TRBV7-9|NA|TRBD2|TRBJ2-1
TGTGCCAGCAGCTTACAAGGACTAGCGGGGAAGAATGAGCAGTTCTTC
CASSLQGLAGKNEQFF
>TRBV4-2|once|TRBD2|TRBJ2-1
TGTGCCAGCAGCCAAGATTCCGGGAGGAAAAGTGAGCAGTTCTTC
CASSQDSGRKSEQFF
>TRBV12-3/TRBV12-4|NA|NA|TRBJ1-3
TGTGCCAGCAGAAACATATACACCATATATTTT
CASRNIYTIYF
>TRBV4-2|NA|TRBD1|TRBJ1-3
TGTGCCAGCAGCCAACCGCAAACGACAGGGGGCCGAAACACCATATATTTT
CASSQPQTTGGRNTIYF
>TRBV2|many|NA|TRBJ2-3
TGTGCCAGCAGTCTACGACAGATGGGCACAGATACGCAGTATTTT
CASSLRQMGTDTQYF
>TRBV5-6|NA|TRBD1|TRBJ1-4
TGTGCCAGCAGCTATCCGACAGGGCAAGAAAAACTGTTTTTT
CASSYPTGQEKLFF
>TRBV5-4|NA|NA|TRBJ1-1
TGTGCCAGCAGCTCCAACCGTGACAGCGACACTGAAGCTTTCTTT
CASSSNRDSDTEAFF
>TRBV29-1|once|NA|TRBJ2-7
TGCAGCGTTGGCACAGGGACCAGCGAGCAGTACTTC
CSVGTGTSEQYF
>TRBV2|NA|NA|TRBJ1-5
TGTGCCAGCAGGGGGGCTGGGGGCTGGGGCAATCAGCCCCAGCATTTT
CASRGAGGWGNQPQHF
>TRBV10-3|NA|NA|TRBJ1-4
TGTGCCGCCGGCCAAGGGGCGGCAACTAATGAAAAACTGTTTTTT
CAAGQGAATNEKLFF
>TRBV18|NA|NA|TRBJ1-4
TGTGCCAGCTCACCCCGGGACTTGGGGGAAAAACTGTTTTTT
CASSPRDLGEKLFF
>TRBV18|once|NA|TRBJ1-1
TGTGCCAGCTCACCACGTGGAAGGGAGGAGTCCACTGAAGCTTTCTTT
CASSPRGREESTEAFF
>TRBV9|NA|NA|TRBJ1-4
TGTGCCAGCAGCGTATGGGGCACCCGGGGGGAAAAACTGTTTTTT
CASSVWGTRGEKLFF
>TRBV11-2|NA|TRBD2|TRBJ2-7
TGTGCCAGCAGCTTAGAAAGGGGTCTAGCGGGCATCTACGAGCAGTACTTC
CASSLERGLAGIYEQYF
>TRBV28|NA|NA|TRBJ2-2
TGTGCCACCAACTATAACACCGGGGAGCTGTTTTTT
CATNYNTGELFF
>TRBV10-2|few|TRBD1|TRBJ1-1
TGCGCCAGCAGTCCCGGACAGGGACGGAACACTGAAGCTTTCTTT
CASSPGQGRNTEAFF
>TRBV19|NA|NA|TRBJ2-2
TGTGCCAGTAGTATGTCGCAGGTAACCGGGGAGCTGTTTTTT
CASSMSQVTGELFF
>TRBV11-2|NA|TRBD1|TRBJ1-2
TGTGCCAGCAGCCAGGGACAGGGAAACTATGGCTACACCTTC
CASSQGQGNYGYTF
>TRBV29-1|NA|NA|TRBJ1-2
TGCAGCGTCGCGGGACCAACTGGGGGCTACACCTTC
CSVAGPTGGYTF
>TRBV5-1|NA|TRBD1|TRBJ1-4
TGCGCCAGCAGCTCAGGGCTCCTCCAGGGGGCTAATGAAAAACTGTTTTTT
CASSSGLLQGANEKLFF
>TRBV29-1|once|NA|TRBJ2-1
TGCAGCGTTGAAGGTATAGTAAATGAGCAGTTCTTC
CSVEGIVNEQFF
>TRBV19|NA|NA|TRBJ2-2
TGTGCCAGTAGTATAGCGTTAAGCGTCACCGGGGAGCTGTTTTTT
CASSIALSVTGELFF
>TRBV5-1|NA|TRBD2|TRBJ2-7
TGCGCCAGCAGCTTGGCGGGGGGGCGGTACGAGCAGTACTTC
CASSLAGGRYEQYF
>TRBV6-5|NA|TRBD1|TRBJ2-2
TGTGCCAGCAACAGGGGAGACACCGGGGAGCTGTTTTTT
CASNRGDTGELFF
>TRBV20-1|NA|TRBD1|TRBJ2-2
TGCAGTGCTAGTGGGCAGGGGGCCGGGGAGCTGTTTTTT
CSASGQGAGELFF
>TRBV6-1|NA|NA|TRBJ2-3
TGTGCCAGCAGTGAAGAGGTGGGGGACACAGGATTGGTCTACACAGATACGCAGTATTTT
CASSEEVGDTGLVYTDTQYF
>TRBV5-6|few|NA|TRBJ2-7
TGTGCCAGCACCAGGGATGTGTCCTACGAGCAGTACTTC
CASTRDVSYEQYF
>TRBV12-5|once|NA|TRBJ1-5
TGTGCTAGTGGTTTGACCGTCACAGTTAATCAGCCCCAGCATTTT
CASGLTVTVNQPQHF
>TRBV6-4|NA|TRBD2|TRBJ2-2
TGTGCCACTCCAGTGCAGCGGGGGAAGAACACCGGGGAGCTGTTTTTT
CATPVQRGKNTGELFF
>TRBV3-1/TRBV3-2|NA|TRBD1|TRBJ1-3
TGTGCCAGCAGCCGAGGGGGCGCGGCAAACACCATATATTTT
CASSRGGAANTIYF
>TRBV5-5|NA|TRBD1|TRBJ2-3
TGTGCCAGCAGCTTGGGGGACAGGGTTTCAGATACGCAGTATTTT
CASSLGDRVSDTQYF
>TRBV19|NA|TRBD1|TRBJ1-5
TGTGCCAGTGCTATCCAGGGGGACCAGCCCCAGCATTTT
CASAIQGDQPQHF
>TRBV2|few|TRBD1|TRBJ2-7
TGTGCCAGCGCTAAGGACAGGTTCGTGATGGAGCAGTACTTC
CASAKDRFVMEQYF
>TRBV7-2|NA|TRBD2|TRBJ2-1
TGTGCCAGCAGCTTAGAGGCTAGCGGGGGCTACAATGAGCAGTTCTTC
CASSLEASGGYNEQFF
>TRBV19|NA|NA|TRBJ1-3
TGTGCCAGTAGTCCCTACCCCACAGCTGGAAACACCATATATTTT
CASSPYPTAGNTIYF
>TRBV6-5|NA|TRBD1|TRBJ2-1
TGTGCCAGCAGACCCCTAGACAGGGGCCATGAGCAGTTCTTC
CASRPLDRGHEQFF
>TRBV29-1|NA|NA|TRBJ1-5
TGCAGCGTTATGGAGGGGATCAATCAGCCCCAGCATTTT
CSVMEGINQPQHF
>TRBV2|NA|NA|TRBJ1-1
TGTGCCAGCACCGCCTCGGGTATAGGCACTGAAGCTTTCTTT
CASTASGIGTEAFF
>TRBV7-8|NA|NA|TRBJ2-7
TGTGCCAGCAGCTTAGTTTCGAGATCTGCCGAGCAGTACTTC
CASSLVSRSAEQYF
>TRBV5-4|NA|NA|TRBJ1-6
TGTGCCAGCAGCCGCGACAAGTATAATTCACCCCTCCACTTT
CASSRDKYNSPLHF
>TRBV5-4|NA|TRBD1|TRBJ1-2
TGTGCCAGCAGCTTGTCAGGGGGCACCTATGGCTACACCTTC
CASSLSGGTYGYTF
>TRBV9|NA|TRBD1|TRBJ1-2
TGTGCCAGCAGCGTAGGGCGTAGGACAGGGGGCAAGGGCTACACCTTC
CASSVGRRTGGKGYTF
>TRBV29-1|NA|TRBD2|TRBJ2-1
TGCAGCGTCATCGGACTAGCGGGGAGTCAGTTCTTC
CSVIGLAGSQFF
>TRBV7-2|NA|NA|TRBJ1-4
TGTGCCAGCAGCTTAGTCACAGCGGATGAAAAACTGTTTTTT
CASSLVTADEKLFF
>TRBV10-1|NA|TRBD2|TRBJ2-1
TGCGCCAGCAGTGGTTCGCTCGGGGGGACCTACAATGAGCAGTTCTTC
CASSGSLGGTYNEQFF
>TRBV27|once|NA|TRBJ1-4
TGTGCCAGCACCCGCGGAGACCTCAAGGAAAAACTGTTTTTT
CASTRGDLKEKLFF
>TRBV7-6|NA|NA|TRBJ2-5
TGTGCCAGCAGCTTAGCTCGGGGGATGCAAGAGACCCAGTACTTC
CASSLARGMQETQYF
>TRBV6-5|NA|TRBD1|TRBJ1-1
TGTGCCAGCATCCCCGGGACAGGGGGCACTGAAGCTTTCTTT
CASIPGTGGTEAFF
>TRBV28|few|NA|TRBJ1-6
TGTGCCAGCACCGTCCGCGGGCGAAGGAATTCACCCCTCCACTTT
CASTVRGRRNSPLHF